This T cell receptor (beta chain) was recovered during a study of T cells in Graves' hyperthyroidism and ophthalmopathy. From germline, CDR1 is MNHEY and CDR2 SVGAGI. The V end was cut by 0 bases, the J end by 4 bases, with 10 bases between. CDR3 length: 14 residues. The source material, RNA transcripts, was used to amplify TCR beta CDR3 regions. The HTBI set primed first-round TCR CDR3 RT-PCR. TCRdb reprocessed the multiplex PCR reads via MiXCR and lists one record per CDR3 protein. The sample yields roughly 420,000 distinct CDR3 sequences, about an eighth seen once. This clonotype was picked up a small number of times.

The clonotype was recovered from a woman aged 18-29 years with Graves' hyperthyroidism. The source material was blood. The chain joins TRBV6-5 to TRBJ2-7; D not certain. CDR3 nucleotides: TGTGCCAGCAGTTACTCGTGGGGTATTTACGAGCAGTACTTC. This codes for CASSYSWGIYEQYF.